Presented here are 32 T cell receptor beta chains from one specimen sequenced in a study of T cell responses to AZD1222 COVID-19 vaccine. Sequencing was performed with immunoSEQ multiplex PCR; in TCRdb, only in-frame clones are kept and a portion is missing. The repertoire has around 130,000 clones, roughly nine tenths of them found once; the top ten carry 7% to 9%. Sequenced here: peripheral blood, sampled 28 days after the second dose of the MenACWY control vaccine. All receptors derive from an adult who received the MenACWY meningococcal vaccine as a control.

This clone was recorded once. This rearrangement joins TRBV5-6 to TRBJ2-6, with D hard to call. CDR3 length: 16 amino acids. Trimming took 0 bases from V and 0 from J, leaving 7 bases between them. Germline loops: CDR1 SGHDT, CDR2 YYEEEE. As DNA, the CDR3 is TGTGCCAGCAGCTTGGGGCAGCCCTCTGGGGCCAACGTCCTGACTTTC. Translating it yields CASSLGQPSGANVLTF.

V usage is TRBV6-5 and J usage is TRBJ1-1; TRBD1 is a possible D gene (5 bases). CDR1 and CDR2 from the germline V gene are MNHEY and SVGAGI. CDR3 size: 12 residues. The CDR3 region is CGTRGGNTEAFF. The CDR3 region has the DNA TGTGGAACGCGGGGGGGGAACACTGAAGCTTTCTTT.

This clone was detected ten times or more. The chain employs TRBV7-9 and TRBJ2-1, with TRBD1 matching over 9 bases. This CDR3 has 15 residues. The V segment lost 4 bases and the J segment 7 bases; nucleotides outside the gene matches: 8. In germline, CDR1 is SEHNR, CDR2 FQNEAQ (reference sequence). In DNA, the CDR3 is TGTGCCAGCAGCTCCCAGGGACAGGGCCTTAATGAGCAGTTCTTC. Translating it yields CASSSQGQGLNEQFF.

The chain combines TRBV28 with TRBJ1-1; 10 bases are shared with TRBD1. The J segment lost 4 bases and the V segment lost 6 bases, leaving 8 bases of the junction unmatched. This CDR3 region has 15 residues. Germline values: CDR1 MDHEN, CDR2 SYDVKM. CDR3 region: CASRPGTGAITEAFF. The CDR3 coding sequence is TGTGCCAGCAGGCCCGGGACAGGGGCGATCACTGAAGCTTTCTTT.

This sequence joins TRBV5-6 and TRBJ1-1; the D gene is possibly TRBD1 (5 bases). The CDR3 consists of 14 residues. V lost 1 base, J lost 6 bases, and 13 bases lay in between. Germline assignment: CDR1 SGHDT and CDR2 YYEEEE. The CDR3 reads CASSLSMGTSEAFF. Here the CDR3 DNA reads TGTGCCAGCAGCTTGAGTATGGGGACGTCTGAAGCTTTCTTT.

CDR3 DNA: TGTGCCAGCAGACGGACAGGCCTCTTGGATGAGCAGTTCTTC. Amino acid sequence: CASRRTGLLDEQFF. The chain is built from TRBV6-5 and TRBJ2-1; TRBD1 aligns across 7 bases. The CDR3 contains 14 residues. J lost 8 bases, V lost 6 bases, and 10 bases had no gene match. CDR1 and CDR2 (germline): MNHEY, SVGAGI.

The CDR3 loop reads CASSLGRGTEAFF. CDR3 in DNA: TGTGCCAGCAGTTTAGGCAGGGGCACTGAAGCTTTCTTT. V gene TRBV27 combines with J gene TRBJ1-1; TRBD1 might be the D (6 bases). This CDR3 has 13 amino acids. V was clipped by 2 bases and J by 4 bases, with 8 bases between them. Germline CDR1 MNHEY, CDR2 SMNVEV (reference sequence).

The V and J genes are TRBV28 and TRBJ2-1, with 8 bases identical to TRBD1. The ends lost 4 bases at V and 14 bases at J; junction bases unmatched: 7. Germline CDR1 is MDHEN and CDR2 is SYDVKM. This CDR3 spans 12 amino acids. CDR3 DNA: TGTGCCAGCAGTTCCGACAGGGGACTGGAGTTCTTC. This gives the protein CASSSDRGLEFF.

The V and J genes are TRBV18 and TRBJ2-1; 8 nucleotides line up with TRBD2. This CDR3 has 13 amino acids. CDR1 and CDR2 from the germline V gene are KGHSH and LQKENI. Losses at the gene ends were 5 bases for V and 8 bases for J; bases not matched to a gene: 5. The DNA of the CDR3 is TGTGCCAGCTCATCTCTAGCGGGCTATGAGCAGTTCTTC. This codes for CASSSLAGYEQFF.

This chain joins TRBV3-1 (or the pseudogene TRBV3-2) and TRBJ1-4; TRBD1 matches 7 bases. Germline V gene data show CDR1 as LGHDT and CDR2 as YNNKEL (reference sequence). V lost 4 bases to trimming and J lost 7 bases; unmatched junction nucleotides: 9. CDR3 length: 15 amino acids. CDR3 sequence (DNA): TGTGCCAGCAGCCTTAGACAGGGAGGGATTGAAAAACTGTTTTTT. Translating gives CASSLRQGGIEKLFF.

J is TRBJ2-3 and V is TRBV24-1; 7 nucleotides agree with TRBD1. Germline trimming cut 3 bases from V and 3 bases from J; bases unmatched to any gene: 5. In germline, CDR1 is KGHDR, CDR2 SFDVKD. There are 15 residues in the CDR3. For the CDR3, the DNA is TGTGCCACCAGTGATCGACAGGGAATGACAGATACGCAGTATTTT. This codes for CATSDRQGMTDTQYF.

The rearrangement links TRBV6-6 to TRBJ1-3; no clear D. CDR1 and CDR2 from the germline V gene are MNHNY and SVGAGI (reference sequence). The length of the CDR3 is 14 residues. The V and J ends lost 2 bases and 8 bases respectively, with 13 bases between them. The CDR3 loop is CASSYGPEDDTIYF. For the CDR3, the DNA is TGTGCCAGCAGTTACGGACCCGAAGATGACACCATATATTTT.

This chain connects TRBV20-1 to TRBJ1-2; D unclear. The V gene's germline CDR1 is DFQATT and CDR2 SNEGSKA (reference sequence). The CDR3 runs to 12 residues. The V gene lost 3 bases and the J gene lost 2 bases, with 7 bases spanning the gap. The CDR3 region has the DNA TGCAGTGCTAGTCTGGGGAACTATGGCTACACCTTC. Translated, it gives CSASLGNYGYTF.

The chain combines TRBV18 with TRBJ1-1; 7 nucleotides match TRBD1. This CDR3 is built from 13 residues. Germline V gene lookup returns CDR1 KGHSH and CDR2 LQKENI. V was pared by 1 base and J by 6 bases, with 2 bases of the junction left unmatched. CDR3: CASSPRDRAEAFF. The CDR3 DNA follows: TGTGCCAGCTCACCACGCGACAGGGCTGAAGCTTTCTTT. The whole variable domain, filled in from reference TRBV18 and TRBJ1-1, reads NAGVMQNPRHLVRRRGQEARLRCSPMKGHSHVYWYRQLPEEGLKFMVYLQKENIIDESGMPKERFSAEFPKEGPSILRIQQVVRGDSAAYFCASSPRDRAEAFFGQGTRLTVV.

This rearrangement joins TRBV28 to TRBJ2-4; D is tentatively TRBD1 or TRBD2 (5 bases each). Germline CDR1 reads MDHEN; CDR2 reads SYDVKM. The CDR3 consists of 15 residues. The V end lost 2 bases, the J end lost 7 bases, and 15 bases lay between the germline ends. CDR3: CASSLPLPGANIQYF. The CDR3 nucleotides are TGTGCCAGCAGTTTACCTTTGCCCGGGGCGAACATTCAGTACTTC.

The CDR3 is CASSSVEETQYF. In DNA form, the CDR3 reads TGTGCCAGCAGCTCGGTGGAAGAGACCCAGTACTTC. The chain couples TRBV6-5 to TRBJ2-5; D unresolved. CDR3 size: 12 residues. V was clipped by 6 bases and J by 3 bases, with 8 bases between them. Germline lookup yields CDR1 MNHEY and CDR2 SVGAGI.

This rearrangement joins TRBV19 to TRBJ2-7, with D possibly TRBD2 on 6 matching bases. Germline CDR1 LNHDA, CDR2 SQIVND (reference sequence). V shed 6 bases and J shed 0 bases, with 12 bases lying between them. The CDR3 is 14 residues long. The CDR3 DNA reads TGTGCCAGTAGCCGACTAGGGACCTCCTACGAGCAGTACTTC. Protein sequence: CASSRLGTSYEQYF.

This clone was observed once. The chain joins TRBV25-1 to TRBJ2-5; 11 bases fit TRBD1. V was clipped by 5 bases and J by 4 bases; unmatched bases: 6. Germline loops: CDR1 MGHDK, CDR2 SYGVNS. This CDR3 spans 15 amino acids. Here the CDR3 DNA reads TGTGCCAGCAGTCCCCCCGGGACAGGGGGAGAGACCCAGTACTTC. It translates to CASSPPGTGGETQYF.

J is TRBJ1-2 and V is TRBV4-3, with 10 nucleotides matching TRBD1. This CDR3 region has 14 residues. V shed 4 bases, J shed 8 bases, and the junction held 7 bases outside the gene matches. Germline V lookup: CDR1 LGHNA, CDR2 YSLEER. CDR3 loop: CASSRGTGVVGYTF. The CDR3 DNA reads TGCGCCAGCAGCCGAGGGACAGGGGTAGTAGGCTACACCTTC.

As for this clone: The sample carries other DNA sequences with the same CDR3. V and J are TRBV9 and TRBJ2-3, with a tentative D call TRBD2 (5 bases). The CDR3 has 14 amino acids. CDR1 is SGDLS and CDR2 is YYNGEE in the germline V gene. Between the trimmed V and J ends, which lost 2 bases and 0 bases, there was a span of 7 bases. CDR3 sequence: CASSVGGSTDTQYF. The CDR3 DNA reads as TGTGCCAGCAGCGTTGGCGGGAGCACAGATACGCAGTATTTT. The whole variable domain, remainder taken from reference TRBV9 and TRBJ2-3, is DSGVTQTPKHLITATGQRVTLRCSPRSGDLSVYWYQQSLDQGLQFLIQYYNGEERAKGNILERFSAQQFPDLHSELNLSSLELGDSALYFCASSVGGSTDTQYFGPGTRLTVL.

The table lists this clone with a count of one. The chain joins TRBV5-8 to TRBJ2-1; D is perhaps TRBD2 (5 bases). V was clipped by 2 bases and J by 0 bases, with 12 bases between them. Germline V gives CDR1 SGHTS, CDR2 YDEGEE. CDR3 length: 16 amino acids. CDR3: CASSLLVGSSYNEQFF. In DNA, the CDR3 is TGTGCCAGCAGCTTATTGGTTGGGAGCTCCTACAATGAGCAGTTCTTC.

V gene TRBV2 combines with J gene TRBJ2-1; 7 bases are shared with TRBD1. The germline gives CDR1 SNHLY, CDR2 FYNNEI. CDR3 length: 12 residues. With V trimmed by 3 bases and J by 8 bases, 1 base remained unmatched. CDR3 coding DNA: TGTGCCAGCAGTGACGACAGGGATGAGCAGTTCTTC. Amino acid sequence: CASSDDRDEQFF.

V is TRBV28 and J is TRBJ1-1, with 7 bases identical to TRBD1. V trimming: 2 bases; J trimming: 5 bases; junction bases outside the gene matches: 8. The germline V gene encodes CDR1 MDHEN and CDR2 SYDVKM. This CDR3 region has 15 residues. The CDR3 protein is CASSLPAGGGTEAFF. The CDR3 DNA reads TGTGCCAGCAGTTTACCGGCAGGGGGTGGGACTGAAGCTTTCTTT.

This chain uses TRBV28 with TRBJ1-2; possibly TRBD1 for D (5 bases). The length of the CDR3 is 14 residues. Germline-derived CDR1 and CDR2 are MDHEN and SYDVKM. V was pared by 6 bases and J by 8 bases, with 19 bases between. The CDR3 nucleotides read TGTGCCAGCAGACCCGGACCCTCTCGACAGGGCTACACCTTC. It yields the protein CASRPGPSRQGYTF.

This clone has more than one count but fewer than ten. V is TRBV10-1 and J is TRBJ2-1; D is possibly TRBD2 (5 bases). Trimming removed 4 bases from V and 2 bases from J, with 6 bases in between. Germline V CDR1 and CDR2: WNHNN, SYGVQD (reference sequence). This CDR3 spans 13 amino acids. The CDR3 spells CASSVGAYNEQFF. For the CDR3, the DNA is TGCGCCAGCAGTGTCGGGGCCTACAATGAGCAGTTCTTC.

CDR3 sequence reads: CASSPGGDRWSPLHF. The CDR3 DNA sequence: TGTGCCAGCAGTCCCGGTGGGGACAGGTGGTCACCCCTCCACTTT. The rearrangement joins TRBV28 to TRBJ1-6; 8 bases line up with TRBD1. The J segment lost 10 bases and the V segment lost 5 bases, leaving 10 bases of the junction unmatched. Germline V CDR1 and CDR2: MDHEN, SYDVKM. This CDR3 has 15 residues.

The V and J genes are TRBV11-2 and TRBJ2-1; D is unclear. Trimming stripped 1 base from V and 4 bases from J, with 8 bases between. Germline CDR1 and CDR2: SGHAT and FQNNGV. The CDR3 has 14 amino acids. The CDR3 protein is CASSLGTEYNEQFF. The CDR3 nucleotides read TGTGCCAGCAGCTTAGGAACAGAGTACAATGAGCAGTTCTTC.

This clone was observed a few times. V and J are TRBV19 and TRBJ2-4; 10 nucleotides match TRBD2. The CDR3 totals 17 residues. Trimming took 4 bases from V and 9 from J; bases not matched to a gene: 15. CDR1 LNHDA and CDR2 SQIVND come from the germline V gene (reference sequence). CDR3 residues: CASSSTSGILLASIQYF. CDR3 bases: TGTGCCAGTAGTAGCACTAGCGGGATCCTATTGGCAAGCATTCAGTACTTC.

The chain joins TRBV7-8 to TRBJ2-2; TRBD1 or TRBD2 may be the D gene (6 bases each). The V and J ends lost 8 bases and 5 bases respectively, with 21 bases between them. This CDR3 spans 16 amino acids. The germline CDR1 and CDR2 sequences are SGHVS and FQNEAQ. The CDR3 DNA reads as TGTGCCAGCCCCCGGAGGAGGGGGGCGGATACCGGGGAGCTGTTTTTT. Encoded protein: CASPRRRGADTGELFF.

With respect to this clone: This same CDR3 is encoded by further DNA sequences in the sample. This chain uses TRBV7-9 with TRBJ2-7, with a weak D call TRBD2 (6 bases). Trimming took 3 bases from V and 1 from J, leaving 7 bases between them. Germline values: CDR1 SEHNR, CDR2 FQNEAQ (reference sequence). The CDR3 contains 13 residues. In DNA form, the CDR3 reads TGTGCCAGCAGCTTGGCGGGATCCTACGAGCAGTACTTC. It encodes CASSLAGSYEQYF.

This sequence joins TRBV6-5 and TRBJ1-5; tentative D call: TRBD1 (5 bases). This CDR3 has 13 amino acids. The germline V gene encodes CDR1 MNHEY and CDR2 SVGAGI. Trimming took 4 bases from V and 7 from J, leaving 11 bases between them. CDR3 DNA: TGTGCCAGCAGTTTAGGGGCTGGCCAGCCCCAGCATTTT. This translates into CASSLGAGQPQHF.

The J gene is TRBJ1-1, the V gene TRBV7-6, with 7 positions matching TRBD1. The V gene's germline CDR1 is SGHVS and CDR2 FNYEAQ. The CDR3 loop spans 15 amino acids. V lost 3 bases, J lost 3 bases, and 7 bases stayed unmatched. The CDR3 protein is CASSFLGGLDTEAFF. The CDR3 coding sequence is TGTGCCAGCAGCTTCTTAGGGGGCTTGGACACTGAAGCTTTCTTT.